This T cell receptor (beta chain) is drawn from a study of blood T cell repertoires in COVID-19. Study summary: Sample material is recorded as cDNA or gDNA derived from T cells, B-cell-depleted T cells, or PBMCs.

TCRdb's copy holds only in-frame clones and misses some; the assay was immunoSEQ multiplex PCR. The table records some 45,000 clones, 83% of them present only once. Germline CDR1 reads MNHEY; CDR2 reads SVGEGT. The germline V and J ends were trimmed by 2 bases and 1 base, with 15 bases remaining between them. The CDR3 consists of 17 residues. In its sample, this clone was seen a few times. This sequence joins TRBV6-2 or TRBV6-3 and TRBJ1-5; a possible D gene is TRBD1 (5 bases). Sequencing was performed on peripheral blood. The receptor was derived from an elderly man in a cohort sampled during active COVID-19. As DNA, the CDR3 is TGTGCCAGCAGTTACAGTCTCCAGGGAAAGAGCAATCAGCCCCAGCATTTT. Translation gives CASSYSLQGKSNQPQHF.